Described below is a single T cell receptor (beta chain) sequence and its context. These data are taken from a study of T cell changes during pregnancy in multiple sclerosis. The method was immunoSEQ multiplex PCR; TCRdb's version includes in-frame clones alone and lacks a portion of them. Of more than 95,000 clones in the sample, around nine tenths were seen once. V trimming: 5 bases; J trimming: 0 bases; junction bases outside the gene matches: 1. The CDR3 covers 14 residues. Germline CDR1 is MNHEY and CDR2 is SMNVEV (reference sequence). Specimen: peripheral blood, collected after pregnancy. This sequence was found in a female donor with multiple sclerosis, enrolled in a pregnancy study. The rearrangement uses TRBV27 and TRBJ1-1; 9 bases match TRBD1. The CDR3 here is CASSRDRVNTEAFF. Written as DNA, the CDR3 is TGTGCCAGCAGTCGGGACAGGGTGAACACTGAAGCTTTCTTT.